These 21 T cell receptor beta chains originate from one sample sequenced in a study of blood T cell repertoires in COVID-19. The data were produced by immunoSEQ multiplex PCR, yet TCRdb's version contains in-frame clones alone and is incomplete. The repertoire holds about 38,000 clones, over 80% seen once, with about 7% in the top ten. Material for sequencing was peripheral blood. These receptor sequences come from a human donor in a cohort sampled during active COVID-19.

The V call is TRBV28, the J call TRBJ1-1; weak D call: TRBD1 (6 bases). Germline V lookup: CDR1 MDHEN, CDR2 SYDVKM. This CDR3 has 13 amino acids. This CDR3 reads CASNRVLNTEAFF. The CDR3 DNA reads as TGTGCTAGTAACAGGGTACTGAACACTGAAGCTTTCTTT. The variable domain in full, completed from reference TRBV28 and TRBJ1-1, reads DVKVTQSSRYLVKRTGEKVFLECVQDMDHENMFWYRQDPGLGLRLIYFSYDVKMKEKGDIPEGYSVSREKKERFSLILESASTNQTSMYLCASNRVLNTEAFFGQGTRLTVV.

This clone was recorded a few times. The chain combines TRBV3-1 (or the pseudogene TRBV3-2) with TRBJ1-6; D may be TRBD1 (5 bases). V lost 4 bases, J lost 6 bases, and 10 bases lay in between. Germline-derived CDR1 and CDR2 are LGHDT and YNNKEL (reference sequence). The CDR3 length is 14 residues. The CDR3 DNA follows: TGTGCCAGCAGCCGCCAGGGAGGTAATTCACCCCTCCACTTT. Translating gives CASSRQGGNSPLHF.

This clone was recorded once. J is TRBJ2-5 and V is TRBV24-1; D perhaps matches TRBD2 (7 bases). In germline, CDR1 is KGHDR, CDR2 SFDVKD. This CDR3 has 13 amino acids. V was shortened by 7 bases and J by 5 bases, with 13 bases between the two germline ends. The CDR3 DNA follows: TGTGCCACCAGGGCGGGGGCTTTGGAGACCCAGTACTTC. It specifies CATRAGALETQYF.

Only a few counts were recorded for this clone. The chain uses TRBV7-6 and TRBJ2-7; TRBD2 aligns across 12 bases. The CDR3 spans 16 residues. Looked up from germline, CDR1 is SGHVS and CDR2 is FNYEAQ. V lost 1 base, J lost 7 bases, and 8 bases stayed unmatched. The CDR3 reads CASSLGLAGDAGEQYF. The DNA of the CDR3 is TGTGCCAGCAGCTTAGGACTAGCGGGAGACGCCGGGGAGCAGTACTTC.

The chain employs TRBV20-1 and TRBJ2-7; no firm D call. Trimming took 6 bases from V and 3 from J, leaving 9 bases between them. Germline loops: CDR1 DFQATT, CDR2 SNEGSKA (reference sequence). The CDR3 contains 11 residues. The CDR3 nucleotides are TGCAGTGCCCTGAGCTTCTACGAGCAGTACTTC. It translates to CSALSFYEQYF.

The chain recombines TRBV18 with TRBJ2-3; TRBD2 agrees at 7 bases. V lost 2 bases to trimming and J lost 2 bases; unmatched junction nucleotides: 4. CDR1 and CDR2 from the germline V gene are KGHSH and LQKENI. The CDR3 contains 15 residues. CDR3 nucleotide sequence: TGTGCCAGCTCACCATTGGCGGGGGACACAGATACGCAGTATTTT. Amino acids: CASSPLAGDTDTQYF.

The CDR3 region is CATSRQGTPDYQETQYF. The CDR3 nucleotides are TGTGCCACCAGCAGACAGGGGACACCCGACTACCAAGAGACCCAGTACTTC. The chain has TRBV15 and TRBJ2-5; a weak D match, TRBD1 (6 bases). CDR1 is LNHNV, CDR2 YYDKDF, per germline (reference sequence). This CDR3 spans 17 amino acids. V lost 2 bases and J 0 bases, leaving 16 bases between the germline ends.

The chain links TRBV3-1 (or the pseudogene TRBV3-2) to TRBJ1-2; a weak D match, TRBD1 (5 bases). Germline V lookup: CDR1 LGHDT, CDR2 YNNKEL (reference sequence). With 4 bases removed from V and 4 bases from J, the gap between germline ends came to 13 bases. The CDR3 contains 14 residues. CDR3 coding DNA: TGTGCCAGCAGCCCGACCGACAGCCCCTATGGCTACACCTTC. Encoded protein: CASSPTDSPYGYTF.

This clone was found once. The rearrangement uses TRBV30 and TRBJ2-3, with TRBD1 matching over 8 bases. The CDR3 is 13 residues long. J was trimmed by 4 bases and V by 4 bases; bases with no gene match: 4. CDR1 and CDR2 (germline): GTSNPN, SVGIG (reference sequence). CDR3 amino acids: CAWKDRGADTQYF. The CDR3 DNA reads as TGTGCCTGGAAAGACAGGGGAGCAGATACGCAGTATTTT.

V is TRBV11-1 and J is TRBJ2-7; TRBD1 agrees at 8 bases. Trimming cost V 3 bases and J 6 bases; bases outside gene matches: 7. The CDR3 covers 14 residues. CDR1 SGHAT and CDR2 FQDESV come from the germline V gene (reference sequence). CDR3 nucleotide sequence: TGTGCCAGCAGCTTCGACAGGGGATATTTCGAGCAGTACTTC. This codes for CASSFDRGYFEQYF.

This sequence joins TRBV5-8 and TRBJ2-7; TRBD2 agrees at 7 bases. The V and J ends lost 2 bases and 0 bases, in that order; junction bases with no gene match: 5. Germline V gene sequence: CDR1 SGHTS, CDR2 YDEGEE. The CDR3 contains 15 residues. The CDR3 region has the DNA TGTGCCAGCAGCTTTAGCGGGCTCAGCTCCTACGAGCAGTACTTC. Protein: CASSFSGLSSYEQYF.

This clone was observed a handful of times. This chain uses TRBV7-9 with TRBJ1-2; D is uncertain. Germline V gene lookup returns CDR1 SEHNR and CDR2 FQNEAQ (reference sequence). The CDR3 runs to 14 residues. V was trimmed by 0 bases and J by 0 bases, leaving 5 bases between them. Written as DNA, the CDR3 is TGTGCCAGCAGCTTAGCGGAGGCTAACTATGGCTACACCTTC. Its protein is CASSLAEANYGYTF.

The J gene is TRBJ1-5, the V gene TRBV6-6; 7 bases match TRBD1. Germline V CDR1 and CDR2: MNHNY, SVGAGI (reference sequence). V lost 7 bases, J lost 3 bases, and 12 bases stayed unmatched. This CDR3 is 16 amino acids long. DNA of the CDR3: TGTGCCAGCACCCCCTCAGAAGGGGGCTTCAATCAGCCCCAGCATTTT. This sequence encodes CASTPSEGGFNQPQHF.

J is TRBJ1-5 and V is TRBV19; TRBD1 might be the D (5 bases). The CDR3 spans 17 residues. Trimming shortened V by 5 bases and J by 0 bases, and 17 bases separated the two germline ends. CDR1 and CDR2 (germline): LNHDA, SQIVND (reference sequence). The CDR3 reads CASSPRTKSYSNQPQHF. The CDR3 DNA sequence: TGTGCCAGTAGTCCCCGGACAAAAAGCTATAGCAATCAGCCCCAGCATTTT.

The chain recombines TRBV11-3 with TRBJ2-1; 8 bases are shared with TRBD1. Germline V CDR1 and CDR2: SGHNT, YENEEA. Trimming took 5 bases from V and 6 from J; bases not matched to a gene: 12. The CDR3 is 16 residues long. The CDR3 DNA reads TGTGCCAGCAGCACCCGGACAGGGAGAGATATCAATGAGCAGTTCTTC. It codes for CASSTRTGRDINEQFF.

The rearrangement links TRBV27 to TRBJ2-2, with 9 bases lining up with TRBD1. The V gene's germline CDR1 is MNHEY and CDR2 SMNVEV (reference sequence). The CDR3 totals 17 residues. V gave up 5 bases and J gave up 0 bases; unmatched junction bases: 7. CDR3 in amino acids: CASSGTRTGANTGELFF. The CDR3 region has the DNA TGTGCCAGCAGTGGAACCCGGACAGGGGCGAACACCGGGGAGCTGTTTTTT.

This sequence joins TRBV6-5 and TRBJ2-7; TRBD1 matches 7 bases. This CDR3 is built from 13 residues. Germline V gives CDR1 MNHEY, CDR2 SVGAGI. V lost 6 bases, J lost 5 bases, and 7 bases stayed unmatched. DNA for the CDR3: TGTGCCAGCAGGTCAGACAGGGAACACGAGCAGTACTTC. This codes for CASRSDREHEQYF.

This chain connects TRBV15 to TRBJ1-2; D is possibly TRBD1 (6 bases). CDR1 is LNHNV, CDR2 YYDKDF, per germline (reference sequence). The germline V and J ends were trimmed by 0 bases and 1 base, with 15 bases remaining between them. CDR3 size: 17 residues. The CDR3 is CATSRERSHRDNYGYTF. CDR3 nucleotides: TGTGCCACCAGCAGAGAGCGGTCCCACAGGGATAACTATGGCTACACCTTC.

The chain is built from TRBV5-1 and TRBJ2-5; the match to TRBD1 covers 12 bases. Germline CDR1 reads SGHRS; CDR2 reads YFSETQ. After removal of 3 bases from V and 6 bases from J, the junction contained 9 bases not matched to a gene. The CDR3 has 16 residues. DNA of the CDR3: TGCGCCAGCAGCTCCCGCCCGGGACAGGGGGCGAAGACCCAGTACTTC. Translation: CASSSRPGQGAKTQYF.

This clone showed up just once. The chain joins TRBV12-5 to TRBJ2-2, with 9 bases that match TRBD1. The J segment lost 4 bases and the V segment lost 3 bases, leaving 3 bases of the junction unmatched. Germline CDR1 and CDR2: LGHNT and FRNRAP. The CDR3 length is 15 residues. CDR3 loop: CASGLTGGGTGELFF. The CDR3 bases are TGTGCTAGTGGTTTAACAGGGGGCGGCACCGGGGAGCTGTTTTTT. Drawing the rest from reference TRBV12-5 and TRBJ2-2, the complete variable domain is DARVTQTPRHKVTEMGQEVTMRCQPILGHNTVFWYRQTMMQGLELLAYFRNRAPLDDSGMPKDRFSAEMPDATLATLKIQPSEPRDSAVYFCASGLTGGGTGELFFGEGSRLTVL.

The chain recombines TRBV2 with TRBJ1-2; no reliable D call. Looked up from germline, CDR1 is SNHLY and CDR2 is FYNNEI. The CDR3 extends over 12 amino acids. Between the trimmed V and J ends, which lost 6 bases and 8 bases, there was a span of 13 bases. CDR3: CASRPEARGYTF. The CDR3 DNA reads as TGTGCCAGCAGGCCGGAGGCTAGGGGCTACACCTTC.